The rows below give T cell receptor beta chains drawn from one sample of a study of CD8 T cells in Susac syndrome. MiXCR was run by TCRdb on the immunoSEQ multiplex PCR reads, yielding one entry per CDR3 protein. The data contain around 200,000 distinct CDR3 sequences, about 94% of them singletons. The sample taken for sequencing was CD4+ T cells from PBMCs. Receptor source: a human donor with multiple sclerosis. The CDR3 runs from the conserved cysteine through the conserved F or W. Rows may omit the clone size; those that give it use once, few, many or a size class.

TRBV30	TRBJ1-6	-	CAWSVRAGDSPLHF
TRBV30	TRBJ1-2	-	CAWSALYGYTF
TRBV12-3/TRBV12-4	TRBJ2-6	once	CASSGRLQGANVLTF
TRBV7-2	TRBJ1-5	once	CASSLLDSPQHF
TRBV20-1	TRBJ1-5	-	CSARDGRRNQPQHF
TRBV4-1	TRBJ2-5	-	CASSQDGQGETQYF
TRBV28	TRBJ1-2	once	CASSVSSYGYTF
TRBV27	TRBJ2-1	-	CASSPRGGSYNEQFF
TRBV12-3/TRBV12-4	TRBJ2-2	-	CASSGGGSDTGELFF
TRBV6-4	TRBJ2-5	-	CASSATGQETQYF
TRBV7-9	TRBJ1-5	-	CASSLDFGNQPQHF
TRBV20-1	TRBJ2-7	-	CSARDPATGSYEQYF
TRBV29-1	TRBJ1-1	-	CSVGGRGRNTEAFF
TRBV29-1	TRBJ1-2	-	CSVTPEGRGNYGYTF
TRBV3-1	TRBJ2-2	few	CASSQTGELFF
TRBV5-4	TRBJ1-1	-	CASSAGINTEAFF
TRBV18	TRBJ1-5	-	CASCLGGQDQPQHF
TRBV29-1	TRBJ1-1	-	CSVQLNTEAFF
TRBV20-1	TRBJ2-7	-	CSAREGVGQYYEQYF
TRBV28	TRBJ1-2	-	CASSLAEGQGADAGYTF
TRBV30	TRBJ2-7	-	CAWSVGGRSYEQYF
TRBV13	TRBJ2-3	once	CASSSPFLPPDTQYF
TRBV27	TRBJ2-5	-	CASSARTGGRETQYF
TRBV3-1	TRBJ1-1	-	CASSQGSGRQNTEAFF
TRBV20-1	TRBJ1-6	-	CSASRGIRDSPLHF
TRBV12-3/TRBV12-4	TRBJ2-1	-	CASSTRPQGYNEQFF
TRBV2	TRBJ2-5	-	CASTDGLAGNQETQYF
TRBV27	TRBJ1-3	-	CASAISGTSGNTIYF
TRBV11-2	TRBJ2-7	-	CASSVGTAVEQYF
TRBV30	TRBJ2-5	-	CAWRNLGLAGSQETQYF
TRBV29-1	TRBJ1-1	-	CSVDTTGPGVAFF
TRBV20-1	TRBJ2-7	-	CSARIQGSQPYEQYF
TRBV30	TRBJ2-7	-	CACQTGTYEQYF
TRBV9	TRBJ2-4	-	CASSTSRGDRANIQYF
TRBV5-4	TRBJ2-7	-	CASSGGGRDEQYF
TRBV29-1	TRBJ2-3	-	CSVGVAGGTDTQYF
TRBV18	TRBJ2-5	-	CASSPLGGQETQYF
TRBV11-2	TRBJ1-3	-	CASSSQAGNTIYF
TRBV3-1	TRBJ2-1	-	CASSQDWTGGLQQFF
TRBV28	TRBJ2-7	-	CASSLFGNRGAEQYF
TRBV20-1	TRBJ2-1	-	CSAKEPTGFNEQFF
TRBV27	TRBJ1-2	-	CASSPTGDYGYTF
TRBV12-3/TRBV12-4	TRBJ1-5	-	CAASQGASNQPQHF
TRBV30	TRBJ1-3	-	CAWRSWPLFRGAIYF
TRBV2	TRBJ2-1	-	CASKGGFSELAGLTPRYNEQFF
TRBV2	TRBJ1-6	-	CASSESSPLHF
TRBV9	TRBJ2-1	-	CASSVQGANYNEQFF
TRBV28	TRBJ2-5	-	CASSGGAGPQETQYF
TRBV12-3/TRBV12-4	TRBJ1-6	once	CASTVMGRGSPLHF
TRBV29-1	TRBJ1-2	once	CSVEHATYGYTF
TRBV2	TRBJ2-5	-	CASSEQVETQYF
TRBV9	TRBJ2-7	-	CASSVGWGGDPYF
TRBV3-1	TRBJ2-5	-	CASSNRGGETQYF
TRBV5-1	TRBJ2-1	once	CASSLVEIVSDNEQFF
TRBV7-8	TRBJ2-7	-	CASSLEGWDRVPEQYF